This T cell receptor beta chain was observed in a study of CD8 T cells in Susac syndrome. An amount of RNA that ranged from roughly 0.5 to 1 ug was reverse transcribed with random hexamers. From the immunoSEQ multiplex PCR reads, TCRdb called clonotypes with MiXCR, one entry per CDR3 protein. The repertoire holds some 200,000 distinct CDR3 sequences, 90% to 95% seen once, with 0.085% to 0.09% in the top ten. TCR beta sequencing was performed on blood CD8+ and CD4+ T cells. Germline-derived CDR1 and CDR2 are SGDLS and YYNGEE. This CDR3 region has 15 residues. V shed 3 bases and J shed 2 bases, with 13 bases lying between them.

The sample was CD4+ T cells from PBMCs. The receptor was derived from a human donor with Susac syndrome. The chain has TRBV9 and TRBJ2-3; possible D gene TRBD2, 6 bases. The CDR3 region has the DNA TGTGCCAGCAGCGCACCGGGACTCCTCACAGATACGCAGTATTTT. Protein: CASSAPGLLTDTQYF.